The 26 T cell receptor beta chains reported below all come from one sample, sequenced in a study of cytomegalovirus exposure and HLA in healthy donors. Vbeta (60) and Jbeta (13) primers were used in the PCR. Generated by immunoSEQ multiplex PCR, the TCRdb table keeps only in-frame clones and is missing some. The sample shows 110,000 or so clones, over 12% of them seen only once. The sample was PBMCs. The origin of the receptors is a female donor in good health and CMV-seronegative.

This chain connects TRBV7-2 to TRBJ2-7, with D unclear. Germline V gene sequence: CDR1 SGHTA, CDR2 FQGNSA. The CDR3 spans 12 residues. Trimming pared 4 bases from V and 0 bases from J, leaving 4 bases between. CDR3 in amino acids: CASSYSSYEQYF. The CDR3 bases are TGTGCCAGCAGCTATAGCTCCTACGAGCAGTACTTC.

This clone was recorded a few times. The chain couples TRBV12-5 to TRBJ2-1; possibly TRBD1 for D (5 bases). V was cut by 5 bases and J by 3 bases, with 14 bases left in between. Per germline, CDR1 LGHNT and CDR2 FRNRAP. CDR3 length equals 15 residues. This chain's CDR3 is CASGPGGANYNEQFF. Written as DNA, the CDR3 is TGTGCTAGTGGTCCCGGTGGGGCCAACTACAATGAGCAGTTCTTC.

This clone was counted a few times. The V call is TRBV7-6, the J call TRBJ1-6, with no clear D. The CDR3 extends over 13 amino acids. V was shortened by 8 bases and J by 8 bases, with 13 bases between the two germline ends. Germline V gene data show CDR1 as SGHVS and CDR2 as FNYEAQ. CDR3 bases: TGTGCCAGCTCGGCAGATCGGGATTCACCCCTCCACTTT. The encoded protein is CASSADRDSPLHF.

This clone has more than one count but fewer than ten. The rearrangement uses TRBV7-2 and TRBJ1-4, with TRBD1 as a possible D gene (5 bases). CDR3 length: 15 amino acids. Trimming cost V 3 bases and J 6 bases, with 14 bases left between them. From germline, CDR1 is SGHTA and CDR2 FQGNSA. The CDR3 region is CASSLTPRGYEKLFF. CDR3 sequence (DNA): TGTGCCAGCAGCTTGACCCCCCGGGGGTATGAAAAACTGTTTTTT.

This clone occurred a few times. CDR3 amino acids: CASSYQGVGKLFF. In DNA form, the CDR3 reads TGTGCCAGCAGCTACCAAGGGGTAGGAAAACTGTTTTTT. This chain links TRBV5-4 with TRBJ1-4; D may be TRBD1 (5 bases). In germline, CDR1 is SGHNT, CDR2 YYREEE (reference sequence). Trimming removed 3 bases from V and 10 bases from J, with 13 bases in between. This CDR3 is built from 13 residues. Drawing the rest from reference TRBV5-4 and TRBJ1-4, the complete variable domain is ETGVTQSPTHLIKTRGQQVTLRCSSQSGHNTVSWYQQALGQGPQFIFQYYREEENGRGNFPPRFSGLQFPNYSSELNVNALELDDSALYLCASSYQGVGKLFFGSGTQLSVL.

This clone has just a few counts. The chain combines TRBV12-2 with TRBJ1-1; the D call TRBD1 from the table was never checked on the DNA. TRBV12-2 is flagged as a pseudogene. CDR3 size: 17 residues. CDR3 coding DNA: TGTGCAAGTCGCGCCGGGACAGGGGGCCCGGAGAACACTGAAGCTTTCTTT. Its protein is CASRAGTGGPENTEAFF.

The genes are TRBV5-6 and TRBJ1-4; D uncertain. Germline CDR1 and CDR2: SGHDT and YYEEEE. This CDR3 comprises 11 residues. V gave up 3 bases and J gave up 8 bases, with 5 bases separating them. In DNA form, the CDR3 reads TGTGCCAGCAGCTCGGGGGAAAAACTGTTTTTT. The encoded protein is CASSSGEKLFF.

The rearrangement uses TRBV6-5 and TRBJ1-1; D is uncertain. The CDR3 consists of 13 residues. Germline V lookup: CDR1 MNHEY, CDR2 SVGAGI. Trimming took 2 bases from V and 6 from J, leaving 10 bases between them. As DNA, the CDR3 is TGTGCCAGCAGTTACCCGGGAGCTGCTGAAGCTTTCTTT. It is translated as CASSYPGAAEAFF.

The V gene is TRBV6-1, the J gene TRBJ1-2, with D uncertain. Between the trimmed V and J ends, which lost 0 bases and 8 bases, there was a span of 16 bases. The CDR3 covers 15 residues. Germline V gives CDR1 MNHNS, CDR2 SASEGT. The CDR3 nucleotides are TGTGCCAGCAGTGAAGCGAAAGGTCGGAGTCCCGGCTACACCTTC. Its protein is CASSEAKGRSPGYTF.

This clone was counted a few times. V and J are TRBV7-9 and TRBJ2-5; TRBD1 matches at 8 bases. After removal of 2 bases from V and 4 bases from J, the junction contained 6 bases not matched to a gene. The CDR3 is 15 residues long. Germline CDR1 reads SEHNR; CDR2 reads FQNEAQ (reference sequence). The CDR3 sequence is CASSLLAGGRETQYF. The DNA for the CDR3 is TGTGCCAGCAGCTTACTTGCAGGGGGCAGAGAGACCCAGTACTTC.

The table lists this clone with a few counts. The V call is TRBV6-6, the J call TRBJ1-1; 7 positions match TRBD1. CDR1 and CDR2 from the germline V gene are MNHNY and SVGAGI (reference sequence). This CDR3 is built from 14 residues. J lost 5 bases, V lost 2 bases, and 5 bases had no gene match. DNA for the CDR3: TGTGCCAGCAGTTACGAGGGGGCGCTGACTGAAGCTTTCTTT. Amino acid sequence: CASSYEGALTEAFF.

This clone was observed a handful of times. CDR3 bases: TGTGCCAGCAGCGCCAGTCTAGCGGTCCCTCTGGGGGCTGGGGCCAACGTCCTGACTTTC. Residues: CASSASLAVPLGAGANVLTF. This chain uses TRBV9 with TRBJ2-6, with 7 bases fitting TRBD2. Germline V gene data show CDR1 as SGDLS and CDR2 as YYNGEE. V lost 3 bases to trimming and J lost 2 bases; unmatched junction nucleotides: 17. This CDR3 spans 20 amino acids.

The chain recombines TRBV2 with TRBJ1-4; D may be TRBD1 (5 bases). The V end was cut by 3 bases, the J end by 13 bases, with 18 bases between. The CDR3 extends over 14 amino acids. In germline, CDR1 is SNHLY, CDR2 FYNNEI. Here the CDR3 reads CASSDGSQGWILFF. CDR3 bases: TGTGCCAGCAGTGATGGCTCCCAGGGATGGATACTGTTTTTT.

The chain uses TRBV30 and TRBJ2-3; 11 bases align to TRBD2. CDR1 and CDR2 from the germline V gene are GTSNPN and SVGIG (reference sequence). There are 16 residues in the CDR3. The trim removed 5 bases at V and 0 bases at J, leaving 7 bases unmatched. CDR3 amino acids: CAWLLAGGASTDTQYF. The CDR3 bases are TGTGCCTGGTTGCTAGCGGGAGGCGCTAGCACAGATACGCAGTATTTT.

This clone was counted only a few times. The chain recombines TRBV4-3 with TRBJ2-1, with no clear D. The CDR3 spans 14 residues. Looked up from germline, CDR1 is LGHNA and CDR2 is YSLEER. The V end was cut by 4 bases, the J end by 9 bases, with 16 bases between. The CDR3 region is CASSRHGSSAEQFF. In DNA form, the CDR3 reads TGCGCCAGCAGCCGACACGGTAGTTCCGCTGAGCAGTTCTTC.

The chain links TRBV2 to TRBJ2-7; D is possibly TRBD1 (6 bases). CDR3 length: 13 residues. Trimming took 6 bases from V and 5 from J, leaving 14 bases between them. CDR1 is SNHLY, CDR2 FYNNEI, per germline. The CDR3 is CASRNRVGNEQYF. DNA of the CDR3: TGTGCCAGCAGGAACAGGGTCGGGAACGAGCAGTACTTC.

The rearrangement links TRBV11-2 to TRBJ2-3, with 9 nucleotides matching TRBD1. The V gene's germline CDR1 is SGHAT and CDR2 FQNNGV. The J segment lost 6 bases and the V segment lost 5 bases, leaving 12 bases of the junction unmatched. The CDR3 loop spans 16 amino acids. For the CDR3, the DNA is TGTGCCAGCAGCCGAGGGACAGGGAGGGGGAGGGATACGCAGTATTTT. As protein: CASSRGTGRGRDTQYF.

V is TRBV6-7 and J is TRBJ2-7; a weak D match, TRBD1 (7 bases). TRBV6-7 carries the ORF label, with uncertain function. V gave up 0 bases and J gave up 4 bases, with 16 bases separating them. The CDR3 contains 16 residues. The CDR3 loop reads CASSYSLEGARYEQYF. The DNA for the CDR3 is TGTGCCAGCAGTTACTCGTTGGAGGGGGCGAGGTACGAGCAGTACTTC.

This clone was seen a few times. This chain connects TRBV6-5 to TRBJ2-4; TRBD2 agrees at 9 bases. CDR1 and CDR2 (germline): MNHEY, SVGAGI. The V segment lost 5 bases and the J segment 0 bases; nucleotides outside the gene matches: 2. The length of the CDR3 is 15 residues. CDR3 amino acids: CASSASGIAKNIQYF. The CDR3 bases are TGTGCCAGCAGTGCTAGCGGGATAGCCAAAAACATTCAGTACTTC.

V usage is TRBV9 and J usage is TRBJ1-6; TRBD1 might be the D (6 bases). Germline-derived CDR1 and CDR2 are SGDLS and YYNGEE. The ends were cut back, 0 bases at V and 10 bases at J, with 14 bases in the middle. The CDR3 has 15 amino acids. The CDR3 bases are TGTGCCAGCAGCGTAGATCCAGGGGAACGATCACCCCTCCACTTT. Amino acids: CASSVDPGERSPLHF.

The gene calls are TRBV6-1 and TRBJ2-7, with 7 bases lining up with TRBD2. The CDR3 extends over 13 amino acids. V lost 7 bases and J lost 5; bases outside the gene matches: 8. The germline V gene encodes CDR1 MNHNS and CDR2 SASEGT. The CDR3 here is CASTRTSSHEQYF. CDR3 coding DNA: TGTGCCAGCACGAGGACTAGTTCCCACGAGCAGTACTTC.

The chain combines TRBV2 with TRBJ2-3; 10 bases align to TRBD2. CDR1 and CDR2 (germline): SNHLY, FYNNEI. J was trimmed by 5 bases and V by 7 bases; bases with no gene match: 6. The CDR3 sequence is 14 residues long. The DNA for the CDR3 is TGTGCCAGCACCTCTAGCGGGGGAAGAGATACGCAGTATTTT. Protein sequence: CASTSSGGRDTQYF.

There are a few counts of this clone. The chain is built from TRBV7-8 and TRBJ2-3; the match to TRBD2 covers 11 bases. Germline CDR1 SGHVS, CDR2 FQNEAQ. Trimming removed 1 base from V and 1 base from J; junction bases left unmatched: 13. This CDR3 region has 20 residues. The CDR3 bases are TGTGCCAGCAGCTTAGTGTCCTTAGCGGGGGGGCGTCTCCGCACAGATACGCAGTATTTT. This codes for CASSLVSLAGGRLRTDTQYF.

This clone appeared a few times. The gene calls are TRBV19 and TRBJ1-6, with TRBD1 matching 7 bases. The CDR3 has 17 amino acids. Germline V gene data show CDR1 as LNHDA and CDR2 as SQIVND (reference sequence). V shed 3 bases and J 8 bases; nucleotides not matched to a gene: 13. CDR3: CASSIPNRQGLYSPLHF. In DNA, the CDR3 is TGTGCCAGTAGTATCCCCAACCGACAGGGTCTTTATTCACCCCTCCACTTT.

This clone was detected a few times. The rearrangement uses TRBV27 and TRBJ2-7, with a tentative D call TRBD2 (5 bases). V gave up 2 bases and J gave up 3 bases, with 14 bases separating them. This CDR3 spans 15 amino acids. Germline assignment: CDR1 MNHEY and CDR2 SMNVEV (reference sequence). Written as DNA, the CDR3 is TGTGCCAGCAGTTTAAATGGACTTTTTTTCTACGAGCAGTACTTC. This encodes CASSLNGLFFYEQYF.

As to this clone: Other DNA variants within this sample encode the same CDR3. The rearrangement links TRBV7-9 to TRBJ1-3; D not resolved. The ends were cut back, 1 base at V and 0 bases at J, with 10 bases in the middle. The CDR3 length is 16 residues. CDR1 is SEHNR and CDR2 is FQNEAQ in the germline V gene (reference sequence). CDR3 coding DNA: TGTGCCAGCAGCTTAGAACGGGTGAGCTCTGGAAACACCATATATTTT. This codes for CASSLERVSSGNTIYF.